This T cell receptor beta chain was sequenced for a study of shared clonotypes between healthy human individuals. In the study overall: Each donor contributed plates that comprised three CD4 naive, three CD4 memory, two CD8 naive and one CD8 memory.

This clone has more than one count but fewer than ten. Its antigen is not identified. The table came from immunoSEQ multiplex PCR; TCRdb's copy has only in-frame clones and leaves some out. The sample has approximately 1,000,000 clones, approximately 78% seen once. Germline V gene data show CDR1 as SQVTM and CDR2 as ANQGSEA. After removal of 6 bases from V and 7 bases from J, the junction contained 8 bases not matched to a gene. This CDR3 is 13 amino acids long. The study's findings and limits: With few donors, the genetic and exposure-history diversity represented was limited. Between a few donors, naive CD4 clonotypes were shared at a level of about 5%. The sampled material consisted only of blood, and tissue repertoires are likely to differ.

The V and J genes are TRBV29-1 and TRBJ1-1, with 10 positions matching TRBD1. The TCR comes from a man aged 18 to 29 in good health. Some clones in this sample may be carry-over from other donors' samples. Specimen: memory CD4+ T cells from PBMCs. Subset defined: CD45RA-negative fraction. CDR3: CSVFRDRGGEAFF. In nucleotides, the CDR3 is TGCAGCGTATTCCGGGACAGGGGTGGTGAAGCTTTCTTT.